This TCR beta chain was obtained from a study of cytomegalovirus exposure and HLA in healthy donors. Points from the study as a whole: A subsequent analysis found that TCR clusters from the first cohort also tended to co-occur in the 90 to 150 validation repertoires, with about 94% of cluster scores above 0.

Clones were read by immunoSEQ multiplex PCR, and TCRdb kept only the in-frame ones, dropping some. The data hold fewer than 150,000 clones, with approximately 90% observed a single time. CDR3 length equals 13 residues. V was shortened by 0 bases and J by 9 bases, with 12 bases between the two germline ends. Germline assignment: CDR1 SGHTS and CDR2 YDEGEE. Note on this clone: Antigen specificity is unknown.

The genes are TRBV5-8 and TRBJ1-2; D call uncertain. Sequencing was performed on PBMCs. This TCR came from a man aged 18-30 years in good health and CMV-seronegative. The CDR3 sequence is CASSLGLTMSYTF. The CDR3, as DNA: TGTGCCAGCAGCTTGGGACTGACCATGAGCTACACCTTC.